These T cell receptor beta chains were read from a single sample in a study of early stage breast cancer tumors. Clones were read by immunoSEQ multiplex PCR, and TCRdb kept only the in-frame ones, dropping some. The table records fewer than 30,000 clones, less than 75% of them present only once. The source material was breast tumor tissue. Source of these receptors: a person between 50 and 60 years old with breast cancer. The CDR3 runs from the conserved cysteine through the conserved F or W. Each record gives: V gene, D gene, CDR3 length, J gene, clone size, CDR3 protein, CDR3 DNA. A D gene is named only where the DNA matches it firmly. The size entry is marked missing in some rows and otherwise reads once, few, many or a size class.

>TRBV20-1|.|11|TRBJ1-1|few
CSARDPPEAFF
TGCAGTGCTAGAGATCCCCCAGAAGCTTTCTTT
>TRBV30|.|11|TRBJ2-2|.
CAWGNTGELFF
TGTGCCTGGGGGAACACCGGGGAGCTGTTTTTT
>TRBV7-9|TRBD2|16|TRBJ2-3|.
CASSSPLAGTTDTQYF
TGTGCCAGCAGCTCCCCTTTAGCGGGAACCACAGATACGCAGTATTTT
>TRBV2|TRBD1|16|TRBJ1-1|few
CASRKGTAKPNTEAFF
TGTGCCAGCAGGAAGGGGACAGCCAAACCGAACACTGAAGCTTTCTTT
>TRBV5-6|TRBD1|14|TRBJ2-5|few
CASSDPTGVETQYF
TGTGCCAGCAGCGATCCAACAGGGGTAGAGACCCAGTACTTC
>TRBV7-6|TRBD2|15|TRBJ2-2|.
CASSRVSGTTGELFF
TGTGCCAGCAGCCGGGTTAGCGGGACCACCGGGGAGCTGTTTTTT
>TRBV19|.|14|TRBJ1-4|.
CASSIRATNEKLFF
TGTGCCAGTAGTATACGAGCAACTAATGAAAAACTGTTTTTT
>TRBV2|.|13|TRBJ1-1|few
CASPDVSNTEAFF
TGTGCCAGCCCGGACGTCTCCAACACTGAAGCTTTCTTT
>TRBV5-6|.|13|TRBJ2-7|.
CASSLGASYEQYF
TGTGCCAGCAGCTTGGGGGCGAGCTACGAGCAGTACTTC
>TRBV30|TRBD1|14|TRBJ1-2|.
CAWSVPTGGHGYTF
TGTGCCTGGAGTGTCCCAACAGGGGGCCATGGCTACACCTTC
>TRBV7-2|.|14|TRBJ2-3|.
CASSLTRDTDTQYF
TGTGCCAGCAGCTTGACTAGAGACACAGATACGCAGTATTTT
>TRBV25-1|.|14|TRBJ2-5|.
CATSPGGLQETQYF
TGTGCCACCAGTCCGGGGGGCCTCCAAGAGACCCAGTACTTC
>TRBV19|TRBD1|14|TRBJ2-7|.
CASSSGTGGYEQYF
TGTGCCAGTAGCTCCGGGACAGGAGGGTACGAGCAGTACTTC
>TRBV13|.|15|TRBJ2-1|few
CASRNRDLTYNEQFF
TGTGCCAGCAGGAACCGGGACTTAACCTACAATGAGCAGTTCTTC
>TRBV4-2|.|15|TRBJ1-5|few
CASSQDRAGVAPQHF
TGTGCCAGCAGCCAAGATCGGGCAGGGGTTGCGCCCCAGCATTTT
>TRBV5-1|.|14|TRBJ2-2|few
CASSLDRITGELFF
TGCGCCAGCAGCTTGGACAGAATAACCGGGGAGCTGTTTTTT
>TRBV5-1|TRBD2|15|TRBJ2-1|.
CASSGLAGGDNEQFF
TGCGCCAGCAGCGGACTAGCGGGAGGTGACAATGAGCAGTTCTTC
>TRBV4-2|.|15|TRBJ2-7|.
CASSQDITFPYEQYF
TGTGCCAGCAGCCAAGATATCACATTCCCCTACGAGCAGTACTTC
>TRBV5-1|.|15|TRBJ2-2|.
CASSLNRQNTGELFF
TGCGCCAGCAGCTTGAACCGACAAAACACCGGGGAGCTGTTTTTT
>TRBV7-2|TRBD2|16|TRBJ2-7|.
CASSFAPGLAGGEQYF
TGTGCCAGCAGCTTTGCCCCGGGACTAGCGGGAGGCGAGCAGTACTTC
>TRBV4-1|.|15|TRBJ2-3|.
CASSQVPAHTDTQYF
TGCGCCAGCAGCCAAGTGCCAGCCCACACAGATACGCAGTATTTT
>TRBV9|.|13|TRBJ1-1|.
CASSGTANTEAFF
TGTGCCAGCAGCGGAACAGCGAACACTGAAGCTTTCTTT
>TRBV6-5|.|14|TRBJ1-5|.
CASSGLMRGQPQHF
TGTGCCAGCAGTGGCCTGATGAGGGGTCAGCCCCAGCATTTT
>TRBV30|.|11|TRBJ1-2|.
CAWSGAGGYTF
TGTGCCTGGAGTGGGGCGGGAGGCTACACCTTC
>TRBV11-2|.|15|TRBJ2-7|.
CASSLRGSYSYEQYF
TGTGCCAGCAGCCTTAGGGGGTCTTATTCCTACGAGCAGTACTTC
>TRBV6-1|.|13|TRBJ2-1|.
CASRRDEYNEQFF
TGTGCCAGCAGACGGGACGAATACAATGAGCAGTTCTTC
>TRBV4-1|TRBD2|14|TRBJ2-1|few
CASSQMIASGKQFF
TGCGCCAGCAGCCAAATGATAGCTAGCGGGAAGCAGTTCTTC
>TRBV10-1|.|13|TRBJ1-2|.
CASTAWGGNGYTF
TGCGCCAGCACCGCTTGGGGGGGCAATGGCTACACCTTC
>TRBV11-2|.|13|TRBJ1-1|.
CASSLGRNTEAFF
TGTGCCAGCAGCTTAGGCAGGAACACTGAAGCTTTCTTT
>TRBV9|.|16|TRBJ2-7|.
CASSVASGTPSYEQYF
TGTGCCAGCAGCGTTGCCTCCGGGACTCCGTCCTACGAGCAGTACTTC
>TRBV7-8|.|12|TRBJ2-3|.
CASSSFTDTQYF
TGTGCCAGCAGCTCATTCACAGATACGCAGTATTTT